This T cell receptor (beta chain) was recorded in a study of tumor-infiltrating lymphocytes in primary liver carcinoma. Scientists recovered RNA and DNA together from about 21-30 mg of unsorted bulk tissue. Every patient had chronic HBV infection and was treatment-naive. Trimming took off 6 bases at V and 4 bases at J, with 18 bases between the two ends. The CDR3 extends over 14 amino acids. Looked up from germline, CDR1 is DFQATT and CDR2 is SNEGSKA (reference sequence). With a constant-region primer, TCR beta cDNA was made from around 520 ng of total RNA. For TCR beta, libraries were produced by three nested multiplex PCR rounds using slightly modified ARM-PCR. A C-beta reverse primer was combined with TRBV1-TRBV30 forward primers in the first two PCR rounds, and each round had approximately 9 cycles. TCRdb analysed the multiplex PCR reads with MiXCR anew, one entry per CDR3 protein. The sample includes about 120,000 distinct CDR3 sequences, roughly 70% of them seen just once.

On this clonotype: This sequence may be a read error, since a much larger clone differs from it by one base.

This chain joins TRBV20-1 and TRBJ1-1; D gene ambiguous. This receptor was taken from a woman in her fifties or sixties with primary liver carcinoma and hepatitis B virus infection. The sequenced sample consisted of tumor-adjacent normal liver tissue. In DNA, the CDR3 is TGCAGTGCACCGATGACAAGGGCGGGCACTGAAGCTTTCTTT. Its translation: CSAPMTRAGTEAFF.